Each of the 15 T cell receptor beta chains below was sequenced from the same sample in a study of identical twins. Each CDR3 protein is one row after TCRdb ran MiXCR on the 5' RACE reads. Here the sample spans around 370,000 distinct CDR3 sequences, 7% to 9.5% being singletons. Sequencing was carried out using naive T cells sorted from blood. The receptors derive from a woman aged 50 to 60 in good health.

This clonotype was picked up many times. The chain recombines TRBV20-1 with TRBJ2-3; no clear D gene. Germline V gives CDR1 DFQATT, CDR2 SNEGSKA (reference sequence). Trimming took 4 bases from V and 3 from J, leaving 5 bases between them. The CDR3 is 11 amino acids. For the CDR3, the DNA is TGCAGTGCTAACCCGACAGATACGCAGTATTTT. It specifies CSANPTDTQYF.

In this sample, this clonotype turned up many times. This sequence joins TRBV29-1 and TRBJ1-2, with D possibly matching TRBD1 (6 bases). The CDR3 consists of 14 residues. Germline V gene lookup returns CDR1 SQVTM and CDR2 ANQGSEA. V was cut by 4 bases and J by 8 bases, with 20 bases left in between. The CDR3 DNA reads as TGCAGCGTTGCGGGGGGGGCATCGCCCTTAGGCTACACCTTC. This translates into CSVAGGASPLGYTF.

The table lists this clonotype with a count of one. This CDR3 is missing its conserved last phenylalanine or tryptophan, likely due to a read error. The chain employs TRBV5-1 and TRBJ1-4; TRBD1 aligns across 7 bases. V dropped 2 bases and J dropped 8; count of bases not matched to a gene: 6. This CDR3 has 14 amino acids. In germline, CDR1 is SGHRS, CDR2 YFSETQ. The CDR3 region has the DNA TGCGCCAGCAGCTTTACAGGGGCACGGGAAAAACTGTTTCTT. Its protein is CASSFTGAREKLFL.

This clonotype was observed at least ten times. The chain recombines TRBV29-1 with TRBJ1-1; D is unclear. The V end was cut by 4 bases, the J end by 6 bases, with 12 bases between. The CDR3 has 12 residues. Germline CDR1 and CDR2: SQVTM and ANQGSEA. The CDR3 bases are TGCAGCGTTGCGAAGGGTTTGGCTGAAGCTTTCTTT. Residues: CSVAKGLAEAFF.

This clonotype was seen a handful of times. This rearrangement joins TRBV5-1 to TRBJ2-3; D is uncertain. Germline V gene sequence: CDR1 SGHRS, CDR2 YFSETQ. Between the trimmed V and J ends, which lost 7 bases and 3 bases, there was a span of 9 bases. CDR3 length: 12 amino acids. As DNA, the CDR3 is TGCGCCAGCGCCACGAATACAGATACGCAGTATTTT. Amino acids: CASATNTDTQYF.

The chain couples TRBV5-1 to TRBJ2-7; 7 bases match TRBD1. This CDR3 region has 14 residues. J gave up 2 bases and V 4 bases, and 6 bases lay outside the gene matches. The germline V gene encodes CDR1 SGHRS and CDR2 YFSETQ. The CDR3 DNA sequence: TGCGCCAGCAGCCGAGGGGACAGCACCTACGAGCAGTACTTC. The encoded protein is CASSRGDSTYEQYF. Combining the CDR3 with reference TRBV5-1 and TRBJ2-7 gives the whole variable domain KAGVTQTPRYLIKTRGQQVTLSCSPISGHRSVSWYQQTPGQGLQFLFEYFSETQRNKGNFPGRFSGRQFSNSRSEMNVSTLELGDSALYLCASSRGDSTYEQYFGPGTRLTVT.

The V gene is TRBV2, the J gene TRBJ2-1, with 7 bases aligning to TRBD2. The CDR3 has 17 amino acids. Germline CDR1 and CDR2: SNHLY and FYNNEI. The J segment lost 3 bases and the V segment lost 8 bases, leaving 16 bases of the junction unmatched. The CDR3 spells CASGDLGLAEVYNEQFF. CDR3 DNA: TGTGCCAGCGGAGACTTGGGGCTAGCGGAAGTCTACAATGAGCAGTTCTTC.

On this clonotype: In this CDR3 the conserved last residue, phenylalanine or tryptophan, is missing, so a read error is likely. The V and J genes are TRBV29-1 and TRBJ2-3, with 13 positions matching TRBD2. The germline gives CDR1 SQVTM, CDR2 ANQGSEA. This CDR3 comprises 15 residues. J was trimmed by 7 bases and V by 4 bases; bases with no gene match: 8. CDR3 region: CSVGRTSGSSNTQYY. CDR3 DNA: TGCAGCGTTGGCCGGACTAGCGGGAGTAGTAATACGCAGTATTAT.

This clonotype appeared a few times. The chain has TRBV27 and TRBJ2-5; 7 bases line up with TRBD2. This CDR3 is 11 amino acids long. Per the germline V gene, CDR1 is MNHEY and CDR2 is SMNVEV (reference sequence). V dropped 6 bases and J dropped 5; count of bases not matched to a gene: 0. CDR3 in DNA: TGTGCCAGCAGACTAGCGGAGACCCAGTACTTC. Translation gives CASRLAETQYF.

This clonotype was counted a single time. V gene TRBV29-1 combines with J gene TRBJ2-2; D ambiguous. Trimming stripped 5 bases from V and 5 bases from J, with 15 bases between. The CDR3 has 14 amino acids. The germline CDR1 and CDR2 sequences are SQVTM and ANQGSEA. The CDR3 loop reads CSVSSGSPTGELFF. CDR3 nucleotide sequence: TGCAGCGTTTCCTCGGGTAGTCCAACCGGGGAGCTGTTTTTT.

In its sample, this clonotype was seen a few times. The chain joins TRBV6-6 to TRBJ2-7; 7 bases agree with TRBD1. CDR3 length: 13 residues. CDR1 and CDR2 (germline): MNHNY, SVGAGI (reference sequence). V shed 5 bases and J 2 bases; nucleotides not matched to a gene: 3. CDR3 amino acids: CASSPTGAYEQYV. As DNA, the CDR3 is TGTGCCAGCAGTCCTACAGGGGCCTACGAGCAGTACGTC.

This clonotype showed up many times. This chain connects TRBV15 to TRBJ2-3; 10 bases fit TRBD2. The junction had 12 bases not matched to a gene; V was cut back by 0 bases and J by 3 bases. Germline CDR1 and CDR2: LNHNV and YYDKDF (reference sequence). This CDR3 contains 19 residues. CDR3 DNA sequence: TGTGCCACCAGCAGAGATCCTTCCCTTAGCGGGAGGTGGACAGATACGCAGTATTTT. Translating it yields CATSRDPSLSGRWTDTQYF.

J is TRBJ2-7 and V is TRBV7-2; 7 bases line up with TRBD2. V shed 7 bases and J 4 bases; nucleotides not matched to a gene: 13. CDR1 is SGHTA and CDR2 is FQGNSA in the germline V gene. There are 15 residues in the CDR3. The CDR3 reads CASTPAGLKPYEQYF. Here the CDR3 DNA reads TGTGCCAGCACCCCAGCGGGACTAAAACCATACGAGCAGTACTTC. The full variable domain, in which reference TRBV7-2 and TRBJ2-7 provide the parts outside the CDR3, is GAGVSQSPSNKVTEKGKDVELRCDPISGHTALYWYRQSLGQGLEFLIYFQGNSAPDKSGLPSDRFSAERTGGSVSTLTIQRTQQEDSAVYLCASTPAGLKPYEQYFGPGTRLTVT.

This clonotype was observed a few times. The gene calls are TRBV5-1 and TRBJ1-4; D remains unclear. This CDR3 has 12 amino acids. With 4 bases removed from V and 5 bases from J, the gap between germline ends came to 6 bases. Germline CDR1 reads SGHRS; CDR2 reads YFSETQ. Here the CDR3 DNA reads TGCGCCAGCAGCCAATTAAATGAAAAACTGTTTTTT. As protein: CASSQLNEKLFF.

The chain has TRBV9 and TRBJ2-2, with TRBD1 matching over 7 bases. The germline V gene has CDR1 SGDLS and CDR2 YYNGEE. Trimming at V came to 2 bases and at J to 3 bases, leaving 4 bases not matched to a gene. This CDR3 region has 15 residues. CDR3 bases: TGTGCCAGCAGCGTTACAGGGGTGGACACCGGGGAGCTGTTTTTT. Its protein is CASSVTGVDTGELFF.